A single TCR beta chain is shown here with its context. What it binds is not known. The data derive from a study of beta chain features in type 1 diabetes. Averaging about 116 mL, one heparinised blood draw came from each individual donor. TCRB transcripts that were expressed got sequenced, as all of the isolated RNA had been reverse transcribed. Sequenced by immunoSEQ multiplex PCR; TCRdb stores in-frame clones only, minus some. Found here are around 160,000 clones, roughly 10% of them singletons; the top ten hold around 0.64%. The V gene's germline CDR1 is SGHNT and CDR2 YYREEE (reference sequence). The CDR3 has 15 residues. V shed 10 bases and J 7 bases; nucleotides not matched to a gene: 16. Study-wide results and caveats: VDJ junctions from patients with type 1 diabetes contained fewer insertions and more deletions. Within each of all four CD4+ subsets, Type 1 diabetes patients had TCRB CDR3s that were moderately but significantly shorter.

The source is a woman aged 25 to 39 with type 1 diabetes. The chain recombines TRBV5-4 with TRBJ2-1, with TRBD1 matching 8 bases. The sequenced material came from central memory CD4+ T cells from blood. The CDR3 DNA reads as TGTGCCTCGGGTGCGGGGCAGGGGGCACGGAATGAGCAGTTCTTC. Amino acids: CASGAGQGARNEQFF. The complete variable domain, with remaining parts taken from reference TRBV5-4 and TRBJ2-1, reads ETGVTQSPTHLIKTRGQQVTLRCSSQSGHNTVSWYQQALGQGPQFIFQYYREEENGRGNFPPRFSGLQFPNYSSELNVNALELDDSALYLCASGAGQGARNEQFFGPGTRLTVL.